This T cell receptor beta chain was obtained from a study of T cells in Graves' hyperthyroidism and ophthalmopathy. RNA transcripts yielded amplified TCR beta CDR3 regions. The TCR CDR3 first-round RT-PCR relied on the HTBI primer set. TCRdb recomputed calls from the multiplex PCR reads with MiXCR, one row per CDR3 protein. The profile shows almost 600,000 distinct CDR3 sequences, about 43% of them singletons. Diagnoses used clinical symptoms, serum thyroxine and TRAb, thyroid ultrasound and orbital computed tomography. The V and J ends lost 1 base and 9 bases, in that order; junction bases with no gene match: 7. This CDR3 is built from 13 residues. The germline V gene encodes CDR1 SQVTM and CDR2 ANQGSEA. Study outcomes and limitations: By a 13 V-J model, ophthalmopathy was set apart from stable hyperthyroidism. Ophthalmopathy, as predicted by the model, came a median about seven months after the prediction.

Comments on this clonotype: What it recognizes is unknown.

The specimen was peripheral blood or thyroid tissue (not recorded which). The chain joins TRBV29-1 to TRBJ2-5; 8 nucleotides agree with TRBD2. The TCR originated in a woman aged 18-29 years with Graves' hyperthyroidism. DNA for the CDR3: TGCAGCGTTGAAGTGGGACTAGGATCGGCCCAGTACTTC. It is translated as CSVEVGLGSAQYF.